This T cell receptor beta chain comes out of a study of blood T cell repertoires in COVID-19. This CDR3 has 16 amino acids. V shed 6 bases, J shed 4 bases, and the junction held 13 bases outside the gene matches. Germline V gene data show CDR1 as SQVTM and CDR2 as ANQGSEA. Profiling relied on immunoSEQ multiplex PCR, and the TCRdb table lists in-frame clones only, not all of them. The sample records more than 85,000 clones, approximately 90% being singletons. The chain uses TRBV29-1 and TRBJ1-5; 9 bases match TRBD1. Material: peripheral blood. The receptor's source is a man aged 55 to 70 with acute or convalescent COVID-19. In DNA, the CDR3 is TGCAGCGTCGCCGGGACAGGGACCGGTTCGAATCAGCCCCAGCATTTT. It translates to CSVAGTGTGSNQPQHF.